The next 17 T cell receptor beta chains were all read from a single sample in a study of T cell changes during pregnancy in multiple sclerosis. TCRdb keeps only in-frame clones here, not all; method: immunoSEQ multiplex PCR. The repertoire holds about 40,000 clones, with around 92% as singletons. The source was CD4+ T cells from peripheral blood mononuclear cells, collected in the third trimester of pregnancy. The receptors were sampled from a female donor with multiple sclerosis, enrolled in a pregnancy study.

The chain recombines TRBV30 with TRBJ1-2, with D unresolved. Trimming cost V 0 bases and J 2 bases, with 7 bases left between them. CDR3 size: 13 residues. The germline CDR1 and CDR2 sequences are GTSNPN and SVGIG (reference sequence). CDR3 sequence: CAWSVNGNYGYTF. CDR3 sequence (DNA): TGTGCCTGGAGTGTAAACGGGAACTATGGCTACACCTTC.

This clone has just a few counts. This chain joins TRBV5-6 and TRBJ2-1; D might be TRBD2 (6 bases). CDR1 is SGHDT, CDR2 YYEEEE, per germline. Deletions cut 0 bases from V and 6 bases from J, with 13 bases between. The CDR3 extends over 15 amino acids. As DNA, the CDR3 is TGTGCCAGCAGCTTGGCCGCCGGGAGCTTCAATGAGCAGTTCTTC. Translated: CASSLAAGSFNEQFF. Looking up the rest from reference TRBV5-6 and TRBJ2-1 gives the full variable domain: DAGVTQSPTHLIKTRGQQVTLRCSPKSGHDTVSWYQQALGQGPQFIFQYYEEEERQRGNFPDRFSGHQFPNYSSELNVNALLLGDSALYLCASSLAAGSFNEQFFGPGTRLTVL.

DNA of the CDR3: TGCGCCAGCAGCCAAGGCCGACTAGCGGATTCCTACAATGAGCAGTTCTTC. Protein sequence: CASSQGRLADSYNEQFF. V gene TRBV4-1 combines with J gene TRBJ2-1; 9 bases match TRBD2. The CDR3 has 17 amino acids. Trimming at V came to 1 base and at J to 1 base, leaving 5 bases not matched to a gene. Germline V gives CDR1 MGHRA, CDR2 YSYEKL.

The chain uses TRBV6-5 and TRBJ1-6; D remains ambiguous. The germline V gene has CDR1 MNHEY and CDR2 SVGAGI. The CDR3 runs to 15 residues. V was cut by 3 bases and J by 4 bases, with 10 bases left in between. The CDR3 DNA sequence: TGTGCCAGCAGTTATGTGGCAGGATATAATTCACCCCTCCACTTT. Protein product: CASSYVAGYNSPLHF.

This clone was recorded only once. V gene TRBV11-3 combines with J gene TRBJ2-1, with D possibly TRBD2 on 5 matching bases. The CDR3 is 15 amino acids. Trimming removed 1 base at V and 5 bases at J, with 12 bases between. Germline V CDR1 and CDR2: SGHNT, YENEEA. The CDR3 sequence is CASSLGGVRNNEQFF. CDR3 bases: TGTGCCAGCAGCTTAGGGGGAGTTAGGAACAATGAGCAGTTCTTC.

The chain uses TRBV30 and TRBJ2-3; 12 bases fit TRBD2. In germline, CDR1 is GTSNPN, CDR2 SVGIG (reference sequence). The trim removed 5 bases at V and 5 bases at J, leaving 14 bases unmatched. This CDR3 contains 17 residues. The chain's CDR3 is CAWAPISSGRAIDTQYF. Written as DNA, the CDR3 is TGTGCCTGGGCACCAATTTCTAGCGGGAGGGCGATAGATACGCAGTATTTT.

V gene TRBV5-1 combines with J gene TRBJ2-3, with 7 bases lining up with TRBD2. Germline V CDR1 and CDR2: SGHRS, YFSETQ. This CDR3 has 16 residues. Trimming removed 5 bases from V and 0 bases from J; junction bases left unmatched: 9. As DNA, the CDR3 is TGCGCCAGCAGATTAGGGACTAAAGGCAGCACAGATACGCAGTATTTT. Its translation: CASRLGTKGSTDTQYF.

The V call is TRBV10-3, the J call TRBJ1-2, with a weak D call TRBD1 (5 bases). Trimming shortened V by 4 bases and J by 6 bases, and 15 bases separated the two germline ends. The CDR3 totals 14 residues. Germline V lookup: CDR1 ENHRY, CDR2 SYGVKD. The CDR3 region has the DNA TGTGCCATCAGTGCAGGGATCGAAACAGATGGCTACACCTTC. Translated: CAISAGIETDGYTF.

The chain employs TRBV12-5 and TRBJ1-1, with D perhaps TRBD1 (6 bases). The CDR3 covers 15 residues. The V end lost 3 bases, the J end lost 4 bases, and 15 bases lay between the germline ends. Germline V CDR1 and CDR2: LGHNT, FRNRAP. CDR3 DNA: TGTGCTAGTGGTTTAGTCCAGGGGTGGGTCACTGAAGCTTTCTTT. Translated, it gives CASGLVQGWVTEAFF.

This clone has more than one count but fewer than ten. This chain links TRBV30 with TRBJ2-1; possible D gene TRBD2, 6 bases. Trimming shortened V by 3 bases and J by 10 bases, and 10 bases separated the two germline ends. Germline loops: CDR1 GTSNPN, CDR2 SVGIG (reference sequence). CDR3 size: 11 residues. CDR3 protein: CAWRGGWEQFF. The CDR3 region has the DNA TGTGCCTGGAGGGGGGGATGGGAGCAGTTCTTC.

This chain links TRBV18 with TRBJ2-5, with D possibly being TRBD2 (6 bases). CDR1 is KGHSH and CDR2 is LQKENI in the germline V gene. V dropped 1 base and J dropped 3 bases, with 6 bases sitting between them. The CDR3 has 13 residues. CDR3 residues: CASSPQREETQYF. In DNA, the CDR3 is TGTGCCAGCTCACCACAGCGGGAAGAGACCCAGTACTTC.

The J gene is TRBJ1-5, the V gene TRBV30; 11 nucleotides align to TRBD1. J was trimmed by 5 bases and V by 5 bases; bases with no gene match: 5. Looked up from germline, CDR1 is GTSNPN and CDR2 is SVGIG (reference sequence). The CDR3 runs 14 residues. CDR3 sequence: CAWEGGQGDQPQHF. CDR3 sequence (DNA): TGTGCCTGGGAAGGGGGACAGGGGGATCAGCCCCAGCATTTT.

CDR3 bases: TGTGCCAGCTCACAGGGACAGGGAATGGTTGAGCAGTACTTC. This codes for CASSQGQGMVEQYF. This chain uses TRBV18 with TRBJ2-7; TRBD1 matches 9 bases. From germline, CDR1 is KGHSH and CDR2 LQKENI. CDR3 length equals 14 residues. Germline trimming cut 4 bases from V and 7 bases from J; bases unmatched to any gene: 8.

The chain couples TRBV20-1 to TRBJ1-5; 7 nucleotides match TRBD1. V shed 5 bases, J shed 5 bases, and the junction held 0 bases outside the gene matches. CDR3 size: 11 residues. The germline V gene has CDR1 DFQATT and CDR2 SNEGSKA (reference sequence). The CDR3 sequence is CSADRDQPQHF. In DNA form, the CDR3 reads TGCAGTGCTGACAGGGATCAGCCCCAGCATTTT.

The chain uses TRBV10-2 and TRBJ2-7; tentative D call: TRBD2 (6 bases). V was clipped by 0 bases and J by 0 bases, with 9 bases between them. This CDR3 is built from 15 residues. Germline CDR1 WSHSY, CDR2 SAAADI. The CDR3, as DNA: TGCGCCAGCAGTGAGTCTGAGACTAGCTCCTACGAGCAGTACTTC. It yields the protein CASSESETSSYEQYF.

The chain is built from TRBV25-1 and TRBJ2-5, with TRBD2 matching over 9 bases. The V gene's germline CDR1 is MGHDK and CDR2 SYGVNS. This CDR3 is built from 15 residues. With 4 bases clipped from V and 2 bases from J, the junction kept 5 bases outside the gene matches. CDR3 loop: CASSAASGAQETQYF. CDR3 nucleotides: TGTGCCAGCAGTGCCGCTAGCGGGGCGCAAGAGACCCAGTACTTC.

The V and J genes are TRBV27 and TRBJ2-6; 10 nucleotides match TRBD2. The ends lost 2 bases at V and 3 bases at J; junction bases unmatched: 10. Germline V gene lookup returns CDR1 MNHEY and CDR2 SMNVEV (reference sequence). This CDR3 comprises 19 residues. CDR3 protein: CASSLRSLAGVGGANVLTF. The CDR3, as DNA: TGTGCCAGCAGTTTAAGGTCCCTAGCGGGAGTTGGTGGGGCCAACGTCCTGACTTTC.